Following are 26 T cell receptor beta chains from one sample sequenced in a study of blood T cell repertoires in COVID-19. Clones were read by immunoSEQ multiplex PCR, and TCRdb kept only the in-frame ones, dropping some. The sample records around 200,000 clones, around nine tenths being singletons. The specimen was peripheral blood. Every receptor here comes from a young man with active or convalescent COVID-19.

J is TRBJ1-5 and V is TRBV2; TRBD1 aligns across 9 bases. Losses at the gene ends were 6 bases for V and 3 bases for J; bases not matched to a gene: 6. Germline CDR1 reads SNHLY; CDR2 reads FYNNEI. This CDR3 has 15 amino acids. CDR3 in amino acids: CASRPTGGVNQPQHF. Written as DNA, the CDR3 is TGTGCCAGCAGGCCTACAGGGGGCGTCAATCAGCCCCAGCATTTT.

J is TRBJ2-5 and V is TRBV25-1, with 8 positions matching TRBD1. Trimming cost V 6 bases and J 5 bases; bases outside gene matches: 11. Germline values: CDR1 MGHDK, CDR2 SYGVNS. This CDR3 is built from 15 residues. CDR3 DNA: TGTGCCAGCAGGGAAACAGGGGGGCAGTGGGAGACCCAGTACTTC. Translating it yields CASRETGGQWETQYF.

The chain recombines TRBV3-1 (or the pseudogene TRBV3-2) with TRBJ2-3, with D perhaps TRBD2 (7 bases). CDR3 length equals 14 residues. The V end lost 2 bases, the J end lost 4 bases, and 10 bases lay between the germline ends. Germline loops: CDR1 LGHDT, CDR2 YNNKEL (reference sequence). The CDR3 DNA reads as TGTGCCAGCAGCCAACTCGGGGGGCCAGATACGCAGTATTTT. This gives the protein CASSQLGGPDTQYF.

The chain is built from TRBV6-2 or TRBV6-3 and TRBJ2-3; the D gene is possibly TRBD2 (6 bases). V lost 2 bases and J lost 7, with 10 bases in between. The CDR3 is made up of 13 amino acids. The germline V gene encodes CDR1 MNHEY and CDR2 SVGEGT. CDR3 region: CASSYKGLNTQYF. The CDR3 DNA follows: TGTGCCAGCAGTTACAAGGGACTGAATACGCAGTATTTT.

The genes are TRBV15 and TRBJ1-5; possibly TRBD1 for D (5 bases). Germline V CDR1 and CDR2: LNHNV, YYDKDF (reference sequence). The CDR3 totals 15 residues. V dropped 0 bases and J dropped 9 bases, with 15 bases sitting between them. DNA for the CDR3: TGTGCCACCAGCAGAGATCTCGGGGGATCGAGGCCCCAGCATTTT. Protein sequence: CATSRDLGGSRPQHF.

The chain links TRBV7-2 to TRBJ2-3; TRBD2 is a possible D gene (6 bases). The CDR3 extends over 16 amino acids. Germline loops: CDR1 SGHTA, CDR2 FQGNSA. V was clipped by 5 bases and J by 1 base, with 16 bases between them. The CDR3 nucleotides are TGTGCCAGCAGCGAAAGAGGCGGGGCAGGCACAGATACGCAGTATTTT. Amino acids: CASSERGGAGTDTQYF.

Points on this clone: Other DNA sequences from this sample encode an identical CDR3 as well. The rearrangement uses TRBV30 and TRBJ1-5; TRBD1 might be the D (5 bases). Trimming took off 0 bases at V and 0 bases at J, with 9 bases between the two ends. This CDR3 contains 15 residues. Germline assignment: CDR1 GTSNPN and CDR2 SVGIG (reference sequence). As DNA, the CDR3 is TGTGCCTGGAGTGTTTCCGGGGGTAGCAATCAGCCCCAGCATTTT. This translates into CAWSVSGGSNQPQHF.

V gene TRBV6-6 combines with J gene TRBJ2-1; D might be TRBD1 (5 bases). Looked up from germline, CDR1 is MNHNY and CDR2 is SVGAGI (reference sequence). The V and J ends lost 2 bases and 10 bases respectively, with 9 bases between them. The CDR3 is made up of 12 amino acids. This CDR3 reads CASSYGQGEQFF. In DNA, the CDR3 is TGTGCCAGCAGTTACGGACAAGGGGAGCAGTTCTTC.

The genes are TRBV19 and TRBJ2-7; 9 bases align to TRBD2. V lost 2 bases to trimming and J lost 2 bases; unmatched junction nucleotides: 4. Germline CDR1 reads LNHDA; CDR2 reads SQIVND (reference sequence). CDR3 length equals 15 residues. The CDR3 DNA reads as TGTGCCAGTAGTATATTGGGCGGGGGGGCCTACGAGCAGTACTTC. Its protein product is CASSILGGGAYEQYF.

This chain links TRBV6-1 with TRBJ1-6; TRBD1 might be the D (6 bases). This CDR3 comprises 14 residues. Looked up from germline, CDR1 is MNHNS and CDR2 is SASEGT. Trimming removed 2 bases at V and 5 bases at J, with 7 bases between. Written as DNA, the CDR3 is TGTGCCAGCAGTGAACGACAGGATAATTCACCCCTCCACTTT. Protein: CASSERQDNSPLHF.

The chain carries TRBV11-2 and TRBJ1-4, with unresolved D. The CDR3 is 18 residues long. V dropped 1 base and J dropped 5 bases, with 20 bases sitting between them. Per the germline V gene, CDR1 is SGHAT and CDR2 is FQNNGV. As DNA, the CDR3 is TGTGCCAGCAGCTTAGGTCCGGGGAATAAAGGGATAAATGAAAAACTGTTTTTT. It yields the protein CASSLGPGNKGINEKLFF.

DNA of the CDR3: TGTGCCAGCAGGAAACTTCGGGACAGTGCCTACGAGCAGTACTTC. Its protein is CASRKLRDSAYEQYF. The chain links TRBV28 to TRBJ2-7, with 7 nucleotides matching TRBD1. V was clipped by 6 bases and J by 2 bases; unmatched bases: 10. Per germline, CDR1 MDHEN and CDR2 SYDVKM. The CDR3 runs to 15 residues.

The chain joins TRBV24-1 to TRBJ2-3; 13 nucleotides line up with TRBD2. With 5 bases clipped from V and 5 bases from J, the junction kept 3 bases outside the gene matches. The CDR3 has 15 amino acids. Per the germline V gene, CDR1 is KGHDR and CDR2 is SFDVKD. DNA of the CDR3: TGTGCCACCAGTGTTACTAGCGGGGGGGGAGATACGCAGTATTTT. Its protein product is CATSVTSGGGDTQYF.

This chain connects TRBV3-1 (or the pseudogene TRBV3-2) to TRBJ2-3, with TRBD2 matching 13 bases. Germline CDR1 reads LGHDT; CDR2 reads YNNKEL (reference sequence). Unmatched junction bases numbered 17, after V lost 1 base and J lost 4 bases. The CDR3 length is 21 residues. The CDR3 region is CASSQGFVGFTSGRVADTQYF. The DNA for the CDR3 is TGTGCCAGCAGCCAAGGTTTCGTTGGTTTTACTAGCGGGAGGGTGGCAGATACGCAGTATTTT.

In this sample, this clone turned up once. The DNA is omitted, as the CDR3 cannot be located on it reliably, and the CDR3 follows TCRdb's listing. V usage is TRBV6-5 and J usage is TRBJ2-5; no check of the table's D call, TRBD2, against the DNA was made. The CDR3 is 13 amino acids in total, end residues counted. Germline CDR1 and CDR2: MNHEY and SVGAGI. CDR3 loop: CASTSGVWETQYF.

This sequence joins TRBV5-4 and TRBJ1-5, with TRBD1 matching 7 bases. CDR3 length equals 13 residues. The V segment lost 3 bases and the J segment 5 bases; nucleotides outside the gene matches: 2. In germline, CDR1 is SGHNT, CDR2 YYREEE (reference sequence). DNA for the CDR3: TGTGCCAGCAGCTCAGGACAGGATCAGCCCCAGCATTTT. Translating gives CASSSGQDQPQHF.

The chain employs TRBV24-1 and TRBJ2-3, with TRBD2 matching 8 bases. This CDR3 has 15 residues. Germline values: CDR1 KGHDR, CDR2 SFDVKD. Trimming cost V 0 bases and J 6 bases; bases outside gene matches: 4. The CDR3 reads CATSDLRGGIDTQYF. Written as DNA, the CDR3 is TGTGCCACCAGTGATTTGCGGGGGGGCATCGATACGCAGTATTTT.

The chain combines TRBV6-6 with TRBJ2-2; no reliable D call. CDR3 length equals 13 residues. Trimming pared 6 bases from V and 0 bases from J, leaving 5 bases between. Per germline, CDR1 MNHNY and CDR2 SVGAGI (reference sequence). CDR3 region: CASRHPNTGELFF. In DNA, the CDR3 is TGTGCCAGCAGACACCCGAACACCGGGGAGCTGTTTTTT.

The rearrangement links TRBV11-2 to TRBJ1-3; D unclear. Germline V gene lookup returns CDR1 SGHAT and CDR2 FQNNGV. This CDR3 region has 14 residues. V lost 1 base and J lost 8, with 12 bases in between. The DNA for the CDR3 is TGTGCCAGCAGCTTAGCCTCGGGAGTTGACACCATATATTTT. It specifies CASSLASGVDTIYF. The variable domain in full, completed from reference TRBV11-2 and TRBJ1-3, reads EAGVAQSPRYKIIEKRQSVAFWCNPISGHATLYWYQQILGQGPKLLIQFQNNGVVDDSQLPKDRFSAERLKGVDSTLKIQPAKLEDSAVYLCASSLASGVDTIYFGEGSWLTVV.

This sequence joins TRBV30 and TRBJ2-1, with TRBD2 matching over 7 bases. CDR3 size: 16 residues. Losses at the gene ends were 2 bases for V and 7 bases for J; bases not matched to a gene: 14. Germline V CDR1 and CDR2: GTSNPN, SVGIG (reference sequence). The CDR3 is CAWSFENPKAGNEQFF. CDR3 coding DNA: TGTGCCTGGAGTTTCGAAAACCCCAAAGCGGGAAATGAGCAGTTCTTC. The full variable domain, in which reference TRBV30 and TRBJ2-1 provide the parts outside the CDR3, is SQTIHQWPATLVQPVGSPLSLECTVEGTSNPNLYWYRQAAGRGLQLLFYSVGIGQISSEVPQNLSASRPQDRQFILSSKKLLLSDSGFYLCAWSFENPKAGNEQFFGPGTRLTVL.

The J gene is TRBJ2-4, the V gene TRBV6-5, with 7 bases that match TRBD1. Per germline, CDR1 MNHEY and CDR2 SVGAGI. This CDR3 is 13 amino acids long. J lost 3 bases, V lost 5 bases, and 1 base had no gene match. The CDR3 DNA reads as TGTGCCAGCAGTCCAGGGGGCAAAAACATTCAGTACTTC. Translating it yields CASSPGGKNIQYF.

The V and J genes are TRBV19 and TRBJ1-2; 8 nucleotides align to TRBD1. CDR3 length: 13 residues. Germline CDR1 LNHDA, CDR2 SQIVND (reference sequence). With V trimmed by 3 bases and J by 7 bases, 4 bases remained unmatched. This CDR3 is CASSMGQVAGYTF. The CDR3 coding sequence is TGTGCCAGTAGTATGGGACAGGTGGCTGGCTACACCTTC.

This clone appeared once. This chain joins TRBV27 and TRBJ2-3; 7 bases map to TRBD1. CDR1 MNHEY and CDR2 SMNVEV come from the germline V gene (reference sequence). The ends lost 7 bases at V and 9 bases at J; junction bases unmatched: 25. This CDR3 contains 18 residues. The CDR3 DNA follows: TGTGCCAGCACGAACGCCGGGACAGCGGCCCTGAGGCTGGGGACGCAGTATTTT. Translating it yields CASTNAGTAALRLGTQYF.

The chain uses TRBV6-5 and TRBJ2-3, with TRBD2 identical over 8 bases. V was pared by 6 bases and J by 3 bases, with 8 bases of the junction left unmatched. Germline CDR1 and CDR2: MNHEY and SVGAGI. CDR3 size: 15 residues. The CDR3 protein is CASSPAGVRTDTQYF. CDR3 DNA: TGTGCCAGCAGCCCAGCGGGAGTGAGGACAGATACGCAGTATTTT.

The chain is built from TRBV5-1 and TRBJ1-1, with TRBD1 matching 9 bases. Losses at the gene ends were 4 bases for V and 3 bases for J; bases not matched to a gene: 4. Germline-derived CDR1 and CDR2 are SGHRS and YFSETQ. The CDR3 has 14 residues. CDR3 region: CASSPWTGDTEAFF. The CDR3 coding sequence is TGCGCCAGCAGCCCGTGGACAGGGGACACTGAAGCTTTCTTT.

A single count supports this clone. The chain employs TRBV20-1 and TRBJ1-2, with D possibly matching TRBD1 (5 bases). This CDR3 is built from 11 residues. Germline V gives CDR1 DFQATT, CDR2 SNEGSKA (reference sequence). Trimming stripped 2 bases from V and 7 bases from J, with 8 bases between. CDR3 DNA sequence: TGCAGTGCTAGATCAGGGCTTGGCTACACCTTC. This gives the protein CSARSGLGYTF.